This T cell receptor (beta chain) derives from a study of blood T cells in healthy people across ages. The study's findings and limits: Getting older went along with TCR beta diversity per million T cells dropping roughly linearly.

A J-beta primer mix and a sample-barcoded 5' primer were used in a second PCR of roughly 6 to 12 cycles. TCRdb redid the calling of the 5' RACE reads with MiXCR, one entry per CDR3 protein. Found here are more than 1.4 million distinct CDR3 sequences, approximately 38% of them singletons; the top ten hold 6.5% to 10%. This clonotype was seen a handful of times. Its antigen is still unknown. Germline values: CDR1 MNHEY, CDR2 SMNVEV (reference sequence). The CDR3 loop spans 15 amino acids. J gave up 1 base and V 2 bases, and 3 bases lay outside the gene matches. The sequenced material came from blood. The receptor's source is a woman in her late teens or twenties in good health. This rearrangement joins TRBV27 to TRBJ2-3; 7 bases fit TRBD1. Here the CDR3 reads CASSLKGQGTDTQYF. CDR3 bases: TGTGCCAGCAGTTTAAAAGGACAGGGCACAGATACGCAGTATTTT.